This T cell receptor beta chain is from a study of cytomegalovirus exposure and HLA in healthy donors. Overall study results and limits: In a later analysis, specific HLA alleles were associated with around 17,000 TCR beta sequences at a 0.05 false discovery rate.

This clone was found a few times. Its specificity is unknown. The CDR3 has 16 residues. Trimming removed 0 bases from V and 0 bases from J, with 10 bases in between. The germline CDR1 and CDR2 sequences are SGHDT and YYEEEE. PCR used 60 Vbeta primers and 13 Jbeta primers. Sequencing was performed with immunoSEQ multiplex PCR; in TCRdb, only in-frame clones are kept and a portion is missing. Here the sample spans 150,000 or so clones, around 84% being singletons. The material sequenced was PBMCs. V gene TRBV5-6 combines with J gene TRBJ2-4, with a weak D call TRBD1 (5 bases). The TCR sequence derives from a man over 45 in good health and CMV-seropositive. Here the CDR3 DNA reads TGTGCCAGCAGCTTGGACAGGCTTGTAGCCAAAAACATTCAGTACTTC. It encodes CASSLDRLVAKNIQYF.